This paragraph reports one T cell receptor beta chain. Some clones are missing from TCRdb's copy, which holds only in-frame ones; the method was immunoSEQ multiplex PCR. The sample lists around 80,000 clones, just over 90% occurring once. The data derive from a study of T cell changes during pregnancy in multiple sclerosis. This TCR derives from a female donor with multiple sclerosis, enrolled in a pregnancy study. The sample consisted of peripheral blood, taken before pregnancy.

The CDR3 region has the DNA TGCGCCAGCAGCTTGGCGCAGGGGGGCTATGGCTACACCTTC. It codes for CASSLAQGGYGYTF. The V call is TRBV5-1, the J call TRBJ1-2; 7 nucleotides agree with TRBD1. This CDR3 spans 14 amino acids. J was trimmed by 4 bases and V by 0 bases; bases with no gene match: 3. CDR1 is SGHRS, CDR2 YFSETQ, per germline.